One and the same sample provided the 2 T cell receptor beta chains below, sequenced in a study of T-cell reconstitution after alpha-beta-depleted transplantation in children. Preparing the TCRbeta library involved the use of unique molecular identifiers. TCRdb independently ran MiXCR on the PCR reads; one entry per CDR3 protein. This table has roughly 100,000 distinct CDR3 sequences, approximately 5.4% appearing once. The sample in question was PBMCs, mostly from graft donor cells, obtained 60 days after TCRalphabeta/CD19-depleted stem cell transplant. The receptor source for this set is a female patient aged 2-15 years who had a stem cell transplant for Fanconi anemia, so the T cells may come from the graft donor.

This clonotype was counted many times. V gene TRBV7-9 combines with J gene TRBJ1-4; D might be TRBD1 (6 bases). CDR1 is SEHNR and CDR2 is FQNEAQ in the germline V gene (reference sequence). The CDR3 consists of 16 residues. Trimming cost V 6 bases and J 10 bases, with 24 bases left between them. CDR3 residues: CASSHRTGGSVGKLFF. CDR3 coding DNA: TGTGCCAGCAGTCATCGAACCGGGGGCTCGGTGGGAAAACTGTTTTTT.

At least ten counts were recorded for this clonotype. This chain joins TRBV7-3 and TRBJ2-1; tentatively, D is TRBD2 (6 bases). With 3 bases removed from V and 9 bases from J, the gap between germline ends came to 15 bases. Germline CDR1 reads SGHTA; CDR2 reads FQGTGA. The CDR3 spans 14 residues. CDR3 sequence reads: CASSFDGRFGEQFF. The CDR3 DNA sequence: TGTGCCAGCAGCTTTGACGGGAGATTCGGTGAGCAGTTCTTC.